The subject of this entry is one TCR beta chain. Per the germline V gene, CDR1 is MNHNS and CDR2 is SASEGT. Trimming at V came to 1 base and at J to 3 bases, leaving 3 bases not matched to a gene. The CDR3 consists of 15 residues. This entry belongs to a study of blood T cell repertoires in COVID-19. Study context: Sample material is recorded as cDNA or gDNA derived from T cells, B-cell-depleted T cells, or PBMCs.

Seattle patients were enrolled during active infection and followed longitudinally. Repertoires were generated with immunoSEQ multiplex PCR, while TCRdb's copy carries only in-frame clones and drops some. The sample includes roughly 230,000 clones, around 91% of them seen just once. Sequences were obtained from peripheral blood. The chain has TRBV6-1 and TRBJ1-5, with 7 bases that match TRBD1. The sequence derives from a woman aged 60-70 years with COVID-19, enrolled during active disease. The CDR3 spells CASSEVGQINQPQHF. CDR3 nucleotides: TGTGCCAGCAGTGAAGTGGGACAGATCAATCAGCCCCAGCATTTT.